The rows below give T cell receptor beta chains drawn from one sample of a study of monozygotic twins with inflammatory bowel disease. TCRdb reanalyzed the 5' RACE reads, giving one entry per CDR3 protein sequence and no DNA. The table for this sample gives more than 350,000 distinct CDR3 sequences. Material for sequencing was blood. The receptors here all came from a human donor with ulcerative colitis or Crohn's disease, or a healthy co-twin of an affected twin (not recorded which). The CDR3 runs from the conserved cysteine through the conserved F or W.

V	J	CDR3
TRBV20-1	TRBJ2-4	CSASPAASGSRNIQYF
TRBV12-3/TRBV12-4	TRBJ1-6	CASSLGSYNSPLHF
TRBV1	TRBJ2-7	CTSSQDGFGSSYEQYF
TRBV5-1	TRBJ2-1	CASSLAGSRGGEQFF
TRBV18	TRBJ2-3	CASSPPAGGDTQYF
TRBV4-1	TRBJ1-5	CASSQQQGSNQPQHF
TRBV7-2	TRBJ1-4	CASSPDGTLNEKLFF
TRBV28	TRBJ2-5	CASSRTGRETQYF
TRBV12-3/TRBV12-4	TRBJ2-2	CASTLTGGLGELFF
TRBV6-1	TRBJ2-1	CASSTSGQGPYNEQFF
TRBV30	TRBJ2-1	CAWRTSGAYNEQFF
TRBV7-9	TRBJ2-3	CASSPSSGASTDTQYF
TRBV7-2	TRBJ2-7	CASSLGEVSYEQYF
TRBV20-1	TRBJ2-5	CSAHPGLETQYF
TRBV20-1	TRBJ2-3	CSAGIRDRGGTQYF
TRBV7-9	TRBJ2-1	CASSSPQHNEQFF
TRBV10-3	TRBJ2-7	CAISESVGGTYEQYF
TRBV21-1	TRBJ1-2	CASSKAPEGGYTF
TRBV14	TRBJ1-1	CASKLQTGNTEAFF
TRBV6-2/TRBV6-3	TRBJ2-5	CASSRLAGGETQYF
TRBV10-3	TRBJ2-2	CAISEPLRGLPTTGELFF
TRBV20-1	TRBJ1-1	CSARDGANTEAFF
TRBV7-9	TRBJ2-3	CASSSTPTDTQYF
TRBV27	TRBJ2-7	CASSLGLAGAVWYF
TRBV7-9	TRBJ1-4	CASSLGADGDEKLFF
TRBV18	TRBJ1-3	CASSPPGAPTSGNTIYF
TRBV29-1	TRBJ2-7	CSVGGTGYYEQYF
TRBV29-1	TRBJ1-1	CSVRRETEAFF
TRBV30	TRBJ1-2	CAWSVLQRGSGYTF
TRBV29-1	TRBJ2-1	CSVEQEYNEQFF
TRBV5-1	TRBJ2-1	CASSLEVSNKQFF
TRBV12-3/TRBV12-4	TRBJ2-2	CASNHQRRTGELFF
TRBV28	TRBJ2-1	CASSSQRLAGPDEQFF
TRBV7-9	TRBJ2-7	CASSLVGTLELYEQYF
TRBV6-1	TRBJ2-2	CASNFRDSPNTGELFF
TRBV21-1	TRBJ1-1	CASSKEGEQGAGAFF
TRBV7-9	TRBJ2-5	CAINLAGQETQYF
TRBV4-1	TRBJ1-1	CASSQEEGGGTEAFF
TRBV4-1	TRBJ2-7	CASSQELAALYEQYF
TRBV7-9	TRBJ1-2	CAAPTENSYGYTF
TRBV20-1	TRBJ2-3	CSATPGLAGGPVDTQYF
TRBV20-1	TRBJ2-7	CSARDLNEQYF
TRBV20-1	TRBJ2-5	CSARWTSGGSSHYF
TRBV28	TRBJ2-5	CASTRRPGGPGETQYF
TRBV12-3/TRBV12-4	TRBJ2-7	CASSLSGISYEQYF
TRBV20-1	TRBJ2-7	CSARDLSGRNPYEQYF
TRBV6-1	TRBJ2-1	CASSVAGDRRNEQFF
TRBV5-1	TRBJ2-3	CASSAGGTTDTQYF
TRBV7-9	TRBJ1-6	CASSQVREALHF